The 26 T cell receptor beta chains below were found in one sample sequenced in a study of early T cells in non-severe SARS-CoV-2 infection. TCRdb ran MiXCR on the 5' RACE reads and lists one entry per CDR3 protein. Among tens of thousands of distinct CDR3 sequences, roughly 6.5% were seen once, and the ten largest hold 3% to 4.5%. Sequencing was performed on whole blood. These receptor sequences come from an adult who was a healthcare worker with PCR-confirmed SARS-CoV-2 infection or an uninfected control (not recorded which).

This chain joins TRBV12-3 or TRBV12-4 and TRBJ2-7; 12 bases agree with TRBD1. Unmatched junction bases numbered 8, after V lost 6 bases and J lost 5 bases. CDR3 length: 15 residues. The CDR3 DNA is TGTGCCAGCAGATCTACCGGGACAGGGGGCAACGAGCAGTACTTC. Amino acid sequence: CASRSTGTGGNEQYF.

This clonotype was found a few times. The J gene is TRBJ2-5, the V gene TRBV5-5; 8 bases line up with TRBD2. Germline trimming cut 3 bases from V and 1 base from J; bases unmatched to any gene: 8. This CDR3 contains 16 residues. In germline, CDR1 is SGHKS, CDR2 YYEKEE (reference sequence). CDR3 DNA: TGTGCCAGCAGCTCCCATGAGGCGGGGGGCCAAGAGACCCAGTACTTC. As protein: CASSSHEAGGQETQYF. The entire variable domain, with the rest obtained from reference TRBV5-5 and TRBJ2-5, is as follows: DAGVTQSPTHLIKTRGQQVTLRCSPISGHKSVSWYQQVLGQGPQFIFQYYEKEERGRGNFPDRFSARQFPNYSSELNVNALLLGDSALYLCASSSHEAGGQETQYFGPGTRLLVL.

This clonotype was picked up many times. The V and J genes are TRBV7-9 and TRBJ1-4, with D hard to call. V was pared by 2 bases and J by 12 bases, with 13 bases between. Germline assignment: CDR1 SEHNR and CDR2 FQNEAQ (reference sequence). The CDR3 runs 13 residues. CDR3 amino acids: CASSLPSSWELFF. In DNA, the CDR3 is TGTGCCAGCAGCTTACCTTCGAGCTGGGAACTGTTTTTT.

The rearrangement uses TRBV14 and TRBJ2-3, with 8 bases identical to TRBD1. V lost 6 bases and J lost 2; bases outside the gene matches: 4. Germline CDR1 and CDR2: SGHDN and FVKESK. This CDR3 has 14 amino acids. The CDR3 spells CASRGQENTDTQYF. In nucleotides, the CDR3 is TGTGCCAGCAGGGGACAGGAGAACACAGATACGCAGTATTTT.

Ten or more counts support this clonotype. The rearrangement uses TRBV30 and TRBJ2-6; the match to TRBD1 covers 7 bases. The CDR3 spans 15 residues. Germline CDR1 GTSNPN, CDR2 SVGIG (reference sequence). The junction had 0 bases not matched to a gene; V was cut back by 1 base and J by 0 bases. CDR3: CAWSAGGSGANVLTF. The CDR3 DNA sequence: TGTGCCTGGAGTGCAGGGGGCTCTGGGGCCAACGTCCTGACTTTC.

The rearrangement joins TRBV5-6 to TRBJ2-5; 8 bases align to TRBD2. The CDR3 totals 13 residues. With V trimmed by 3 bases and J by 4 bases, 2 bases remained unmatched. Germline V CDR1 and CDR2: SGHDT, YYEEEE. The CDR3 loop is CASSWGTRETQYF. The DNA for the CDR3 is TGTGCCAGCAGCTGGGGGACTAGAGAGACCCAGTACTTC.

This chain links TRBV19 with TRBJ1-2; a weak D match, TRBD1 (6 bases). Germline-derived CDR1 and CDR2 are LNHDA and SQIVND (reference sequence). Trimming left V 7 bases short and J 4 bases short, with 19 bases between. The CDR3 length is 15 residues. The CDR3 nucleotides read TGTGCCAGTACCCTAGGTGGGGGCTTCGCCTATGGCTACACCTTC. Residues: CASTLGGGFAYGYTF.

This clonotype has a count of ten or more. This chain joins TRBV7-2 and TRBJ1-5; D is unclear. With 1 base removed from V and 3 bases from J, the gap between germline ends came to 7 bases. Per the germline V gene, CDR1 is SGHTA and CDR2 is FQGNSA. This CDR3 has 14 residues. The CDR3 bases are TGTGCCAGCAGCTTAGGGGCAAACAATCAGCCCCAGCATTTT. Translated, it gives CASSLGANNQPQHF.

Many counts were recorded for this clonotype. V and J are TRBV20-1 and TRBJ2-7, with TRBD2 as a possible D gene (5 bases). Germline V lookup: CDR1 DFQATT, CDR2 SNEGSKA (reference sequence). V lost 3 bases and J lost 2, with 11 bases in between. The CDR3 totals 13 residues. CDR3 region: CSASEDWPYEQYF. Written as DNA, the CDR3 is TGCAGTGCTAGTGAGGACTGGCCCTACGAGCAGTACTTC.

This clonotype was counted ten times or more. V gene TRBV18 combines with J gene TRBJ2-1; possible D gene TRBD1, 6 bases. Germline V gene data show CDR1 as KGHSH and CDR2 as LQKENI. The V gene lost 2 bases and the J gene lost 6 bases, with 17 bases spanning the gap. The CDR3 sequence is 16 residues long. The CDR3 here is CASSPSLGRGVNEQFF. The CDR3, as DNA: TGTGCCAGCTCACCAAGTCTCGGCAGGGGTGTCAATGAGCAGTTCTTC. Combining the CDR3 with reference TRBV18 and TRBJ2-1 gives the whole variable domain NAGVMQNPRHLVRRRGQEARLRCSPMKGHSHVYWYRQLPEEGLKFMVYLQKENIIDESGMPKERFSAEFPKEGPSILRIQQVVRGDSAAYFCASSPSLGRGVNEQFFGPGTRLTVL.

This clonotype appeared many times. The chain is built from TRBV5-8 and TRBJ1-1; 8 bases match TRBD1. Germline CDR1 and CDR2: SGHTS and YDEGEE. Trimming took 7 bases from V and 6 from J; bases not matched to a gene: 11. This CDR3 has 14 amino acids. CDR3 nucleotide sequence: TGTGCCAGCGTCTCGCAGGGGGCTGGCCCTGAAGCTTTCTTT. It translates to CASVSQGAGPEAFF.

The CDR3 sequence: CASSPIRAQHF. The DNA for the CDR3 is TGTGCCAGTAGTCCTATACGAGCCCAGCATTTT. This chain links TRBV19 with TRBJ1-5; unclear D gene. The CDR3 length is 11 residues. V was shortened by 5 bases and J by 11 bases, with 10 bases between the two germline ends. Looked up from germline, CDR1 is LNHDA and CDR2 is SQIVND (reference sequence). Together with reference TRBV19 and TRBJ1-5, the CDR3 gives the full variable domain: DGGITQSPKYLFRKEGQNVTLSCEQNLNHDAMYWYRQDPGQGLRLIYYSQIVNDFQKGDIAEGYSVSREKKESFPLTVTSAQKNPTAFYLCASSPIRAQHFGDGTRLSIL.

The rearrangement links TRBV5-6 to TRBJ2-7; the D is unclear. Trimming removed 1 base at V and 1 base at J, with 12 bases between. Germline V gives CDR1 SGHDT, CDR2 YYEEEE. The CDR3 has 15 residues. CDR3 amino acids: CASSLRQVKSYEQYF. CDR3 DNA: TGTGCCAGCAGCTTGAGGCAGGTAAAATCCTACGAGCAGTACTTC. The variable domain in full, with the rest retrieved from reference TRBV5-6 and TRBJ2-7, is DAGVTQSPTHLIKTRGQQVTLRCSPKSGHDTVSWYQQALGQGPQFIFQYYEEEERQRGNFPDRFSGHQFPNYSSELNVNALLLGDSALYLCASSLRQVKSYEQYFGPGTRLTVT.

This CDR3 reads CSARHPQETQYF. For the CDR3, the DNA is TGCAGTGCTAGACATCCACAAGAGACCCAGTACTTC. The chain has TRBV20-1 and TRBJ2-5; D is ambiguous. The CDR3 contains 12 residues. CDR1 is DFQATT and CDR2 is SNEGSKA in the germline V gene (reference sequence). The V end was cut by 2 bases, the J end by 2 bases, with 6 bases between.

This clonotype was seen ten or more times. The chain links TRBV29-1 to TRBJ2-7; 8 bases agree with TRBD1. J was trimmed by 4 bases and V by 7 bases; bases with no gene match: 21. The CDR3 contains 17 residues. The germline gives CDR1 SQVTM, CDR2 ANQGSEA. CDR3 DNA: TGCAGCGACCTGAGGGACAGGAGGCAGGGGTCGATATACGAGCAGTACTTC. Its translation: CSDLRDRRQGSIYEQYF.

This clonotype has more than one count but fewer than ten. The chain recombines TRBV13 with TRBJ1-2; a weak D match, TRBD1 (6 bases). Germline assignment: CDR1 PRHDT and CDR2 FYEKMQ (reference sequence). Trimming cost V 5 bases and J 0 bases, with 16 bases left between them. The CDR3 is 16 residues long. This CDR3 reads CASSRRVTGANYGYTF. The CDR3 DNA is TGTGCCAGCAGCCGGAGGGTGACAGGAGCTAACTATGGCTACACCTTC. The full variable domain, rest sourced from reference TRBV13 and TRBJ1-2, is AAGVIQSPRHLIKEKRETATLKCYPIPRHDTVYWYQQGPGQDPQFLISFYEKMQSDKGSIPDRFSAQQFSDYHSELNMSSLELGDSALYFCASSRRVTGANYGYTFGSGTRLTVV.

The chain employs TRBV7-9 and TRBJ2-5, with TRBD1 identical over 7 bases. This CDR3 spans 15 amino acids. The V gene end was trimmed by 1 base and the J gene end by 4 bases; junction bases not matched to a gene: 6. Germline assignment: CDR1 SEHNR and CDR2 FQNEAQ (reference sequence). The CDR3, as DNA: TGTGCCAGCAGCTTAGAACGGTCAGGGGGAGAGACCCAGTACTTC. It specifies CASSLERSGGETQYF.

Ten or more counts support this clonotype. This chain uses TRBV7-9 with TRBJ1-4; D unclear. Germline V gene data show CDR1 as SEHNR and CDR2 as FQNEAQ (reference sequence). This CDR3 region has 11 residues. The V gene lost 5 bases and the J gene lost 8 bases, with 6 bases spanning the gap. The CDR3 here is CASSEEEKLFF. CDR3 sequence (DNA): TGTGCCAGCAGCGAGGAGGAAAAACTGTTTTTT.

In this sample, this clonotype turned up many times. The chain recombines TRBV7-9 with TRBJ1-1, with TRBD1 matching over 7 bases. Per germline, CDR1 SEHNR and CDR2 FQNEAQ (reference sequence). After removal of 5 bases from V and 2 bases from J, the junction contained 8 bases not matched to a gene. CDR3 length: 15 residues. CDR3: CASSPPGTANTEAFF. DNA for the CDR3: TGTGCCAGCAGCCCTCCTGGGACAGCTAACACTGAAGCTTTCTTT.

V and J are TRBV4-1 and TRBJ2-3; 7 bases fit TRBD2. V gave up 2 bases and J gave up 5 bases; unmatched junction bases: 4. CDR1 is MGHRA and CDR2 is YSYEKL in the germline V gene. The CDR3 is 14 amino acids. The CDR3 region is CASSQMGGRDTQYF. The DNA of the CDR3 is TGCGCCAGCAGCCAAATGGGGGGGAGAGATACGCAGTATTTT.

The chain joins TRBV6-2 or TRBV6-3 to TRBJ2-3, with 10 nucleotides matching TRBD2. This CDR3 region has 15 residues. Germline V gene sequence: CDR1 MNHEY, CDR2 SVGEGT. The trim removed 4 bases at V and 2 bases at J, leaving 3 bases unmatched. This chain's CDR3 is CASSFLAGDTDTQYF. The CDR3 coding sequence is TGTGCCAGCAGTTTCCTAGCGGGGGACACAGATACGCAGTATTTT.

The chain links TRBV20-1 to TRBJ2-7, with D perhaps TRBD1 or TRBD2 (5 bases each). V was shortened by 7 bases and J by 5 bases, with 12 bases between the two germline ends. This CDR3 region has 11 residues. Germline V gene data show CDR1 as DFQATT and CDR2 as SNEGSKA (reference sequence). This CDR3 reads CSVGKGNEQYF. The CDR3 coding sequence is TGCAGTGTCGGGAAGGGGAACGAGCAGTACTTC.

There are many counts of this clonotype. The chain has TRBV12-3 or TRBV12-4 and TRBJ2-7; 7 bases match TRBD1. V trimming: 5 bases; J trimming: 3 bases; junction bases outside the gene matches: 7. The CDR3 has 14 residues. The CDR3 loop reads CASSRTGTVYEQYF. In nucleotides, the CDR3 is TGTGCCAGCAGTCGAACCGGGACAGTCTACGAGCAGTACTTC.

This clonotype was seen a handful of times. CDR3 sequence: CASSLALMNTEAFF. In DNA form, the CDR3 reads TGCGCCAGCAGCTTGGCATTAATGAACACTGAAGCTTTCTTT. The chain employs TRBV5-1 and TRBJ1-1; D unresolved. Trimming pared 0 bases from V and 0 bases from J, leaving 6 bases between. The germline V gene has CDR1 SGHRS and CDR2 YFSETQ. CDR3 size: 14 residues.

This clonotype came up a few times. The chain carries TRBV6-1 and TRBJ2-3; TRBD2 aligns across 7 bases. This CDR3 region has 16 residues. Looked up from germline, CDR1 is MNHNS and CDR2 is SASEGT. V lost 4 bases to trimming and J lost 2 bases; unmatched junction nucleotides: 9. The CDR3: CASSARSGAHTDTQYF. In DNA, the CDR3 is TGTGCCAGCAGTGCCAGGAGCGGGGCGCACACAGATACGCAGTATTTT.

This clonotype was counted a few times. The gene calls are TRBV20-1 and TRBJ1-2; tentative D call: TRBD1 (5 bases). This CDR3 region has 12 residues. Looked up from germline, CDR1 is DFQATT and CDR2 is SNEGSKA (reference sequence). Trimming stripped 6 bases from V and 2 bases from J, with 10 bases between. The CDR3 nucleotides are TGCAGTGCGGTATGGGGGAACTATGGCTACACCTTC. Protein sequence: CSAVWGNYGYTF.